This T cell receptor (beta chain) was sequenced for a study of cytomegalovirus exposure and HLA in healthy donors. Study background: Most donors, around 81% of approximately 400 genotyped, fell in the Caucasian-associated ancestry cluster. Whole-study findings and limits: Reports described diagnosis of cytomegalovirus status by the classifier as highly specific and sensitive.

The PCR employed 60 Vbeta primers together with 13 Jbeta primers. Clones were sequenced by immunoSEQ multiplex PCR, and TCRdb holds only the in-frame ones, with some missing. This table has 150,000 to 200,000 clones, roughly 80% appearing once. This clone was observed a single time. What it binds is unknown. The sample consisted of PBMCs. The TCR originated in a female donor in good health and CMV-seronegative.

CDR3 amino acids: CASSLQTGGAESGELFF. For the CDR3, the DNA is TGTGCCAGCAGCTTACAGACAGGGGGCGCCGAATCCGGGGAGCTGTTTTTT. The chain recombines TRBV7-9 with TRBJ2-2, with 10 bases aligning to TRBD1. Trimming at V came to 2 bases and at J to 6 bases, leaving 9 bases not matched to a gene. Per the germline V gene, CDR1 is SEHNR and CDR2 is FQNEAQ (reference sequence). CDR3 size: 17 residues.